Detailed here is one TCR beta chain. This sample was taken from a study of shared clonotypes between healthy human individuals. As for the study in general: Plates per donor: three CD4 naive, three CD4 memory, two CD8 naive, one CD8 memory.

Data came from immunoSEQ multiplex PCR; TCRdb stores just in-frame clones and leaves some out. In the table there are about 2 million clones, approximately 94% of which are singletons. The length of the CDR3 is 14 residues. Trimming pared 8 bases from V and 5 bases from J, leaving 15 bases between. The germline V gene has CDR1 MNHEY and CDR2 SMNVEV (reference sequence). Naive CD8 cells lacked CD45RO, underwent positive selection for CCR7 and left out terminally differentiated effector memory CD45RA+ cells. The receptor comes from a man aged 18 to 29 in good health. The chain links TRBV27 to TRBJ2-2; maybe TRBD1 (8 bases). The sequenced sample consisted of naive CD8+ T cells sorted from blood. In nucleotides, the CDR3 is TGTGCCAGCGAAGACAGGGGAGGGACCGGGGAGCTGTTTTTT. Translated, it gives CASEDRGGTGELFF.